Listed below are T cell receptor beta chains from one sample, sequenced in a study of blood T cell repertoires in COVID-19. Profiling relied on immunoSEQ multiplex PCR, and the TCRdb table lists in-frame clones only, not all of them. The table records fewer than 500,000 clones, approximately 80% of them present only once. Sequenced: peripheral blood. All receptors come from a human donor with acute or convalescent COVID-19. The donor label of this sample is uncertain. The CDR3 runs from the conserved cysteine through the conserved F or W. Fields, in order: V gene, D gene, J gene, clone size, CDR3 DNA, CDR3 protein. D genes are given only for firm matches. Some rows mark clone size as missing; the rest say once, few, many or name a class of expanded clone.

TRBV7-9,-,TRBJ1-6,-,TGTGCCAGCACCCCCGGGGGGAATTCACCCCTCCACTTT,CASTPGGNSPLHF
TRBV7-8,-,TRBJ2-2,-,TGTGCCAGCAGGGGTAATGGTCTAGCAGGGAACACCGGGGAGCTGTTTTTT,CASRGNGLAGNTGELFF
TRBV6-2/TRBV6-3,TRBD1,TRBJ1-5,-,TGTGCCAGCAGCGGGACAGGGGGCGGGAATCAGCCCCAGCATTTT,CASSGTGGGNQPQHF
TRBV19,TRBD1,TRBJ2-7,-,TGTGCCAGTAGCCCAGTGGACAGGGCTTTTCCCTACGAGCAGTACTTC,CASSPVDRAFPYEQYF
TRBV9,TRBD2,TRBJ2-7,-,TGTGCCAGCAGCGCTTGGCCGGGCGGGGGGGACGAGCAGTACTTC,CASSAWPGGGDEQYF
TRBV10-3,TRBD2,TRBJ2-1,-,TGTGCCATCAGTGGGACCGGGACTAGCGGTAATGAGCAGTTCTTC,CAISGTGTSGNEQFF
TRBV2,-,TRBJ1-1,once,TGTGCCAGCAGTGAAGACAGGGATGCTTTCTTT,CASSEDRDAFF
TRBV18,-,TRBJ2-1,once,TGTGCCAGCTCACCACTATCAAATCGAGGTGAGCAGTTCTTC,CASSPLSNRGEQFF
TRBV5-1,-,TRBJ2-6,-,TGCGCCAGCAGCCGCGGACAGAGCTCTGGGGCCAACGTCCTGACTTTC,CASSRGQSSGANVLTF
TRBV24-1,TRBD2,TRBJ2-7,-,TGTGCCACCAGTGATTTTGGACTAGTCTCTCCTTACGAGCAGTACTTC,CATSDFGLVSPYEQYF
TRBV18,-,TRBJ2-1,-,TGTGCCAGCTCACCTCCCTCCCAAGCGAGGGTTGAGCAGTTCTTC,CASSPPSQARVEQFF